Listed below are T cell receptor beta chains from one sample, sequenced in a study of T cell responses to AZD1222 COVID-19 vaccine. Repertoires were generated with immunoSEQ multiplex PCR, while TCRdb's copy carries only in-frame clones and drops some. The data hold some 110,000 clones, with roughly nine tenths observed a single time. The specimen comprised peripheral blood, sampled on day 0 of AZD1222 vaccination. The origin of the receptors is an adult in good health. Both conserved end residues are part of each CDR3. D genes are given only for firm matches. Clone size is stated in some rows and not others, as once, few, many or a class when expanded.

v_gene: TRBV5-6; abundance: NA; j_gene: TRBJ1-1; d_gene: NA; CDR3aa: CASSPLDRLTGEAFF; CDR3nt: TGTGCCAGCAGCCCACTCGACAGGTTAACAGGTGAAGCTTTCTTT
v_gene: TRBV6-6; abundance: NA; j_gene: TRBJ2-2; d_gene: NA; CDR3aa: CASSAHNPPGELFF; CDR3nt: TGTGCCAGCAGTGCTCACAATCCTCCCGGGGAGCTGTTTTTT
v_gene: TRBV29-1; abundance: once; j_gene: TRBJ2-2; d_gene: NA; CDR3aa: CSVGFGGYTGELFF; CDR3nt: TGCAGCGTTGGGTTTGGGGGGTACACCGGGGAGCTGTTTTTT
v_gene: TRBV3-1/TRBV3-2; abundance: NA; j_gene: TRBJ1-4; d_gene: NA; CDR3aa: CASSHPTGISEKLFF; CDR3nt: TGTGCCAGCAGCCACCCTACAGGTATATCGGAAAAACTGTTTTTT
v_gene: TRBV29-1; abundance: NA; j_gene: TRBJ1-1; d_gene: NA; CDR3aa: CSTRPGGDTEAFF; CDR3nt: TGCAGCACCCGGCCCGGGGGCGACACTGAAGCTTTCTTT
v_gene: TRBV6-6; abundance: NA; j_gene: TRBJ2-1; d_gene: TRBD2; CDR3aa: CASSYAGVYNEQFF; CDR3nt: TGTGCCAGCAGTTACGCGGGAGTCTACAATGAGCAGTTCTTC
v_gene: TRBV12-3/TRBV12-4; abundance: NA; j_gene: TRBJ1-1; d_gene: NA; CDR3aa: CASSLWNTEAFF; CDR3nt: TGTGCCAGCAGCCTCTGGAACACTGAAGCTTTCTTT
v_gene: TRBV10-2; abundance: NA; j_gene: TRBJ2-2; d_gene: NA; CDR3aa: CATISGTANTGELFF; CDR3nt: TGCGCCACCATCTCCGGGACTGCGAACACCGGGGAGCTGTTTTTT
v_gene: TRBV7-2; abundance: NA; j_gene: TRBJ1-1; d_gene: NA; CDR3aa: CASSLAVTEAFF; CDR3nt: TGTGCCAGCAGCTTAGCGGTCACTGAAGCTTTCTTT
v_gene: TRBV5-4; abundance: NA; j_gene: TRBJ2-1; d_gene: NA; CDR3aa: CASTPGRGYNEQFF; CDR3nt: TGTGCCAGCACCCCGGGTCGGGGGTACAATGAGCAGTTCTTC
v_gene: TRBV5-1; abundance: NA; j_gene: TRBJ1-1; d_gene: TRBD1; CDR3aa: CASSSGQGRNTEAFF; CDR3nt: TGCGCCAGCAGCTCGGGACAGGGGCGGAACACTGAAGCTTTCTTT
v_gene: TRBV3-1/TRBV3-2; abundance: NA; j_gene: TRBJ1-6; d_gene: NA; CDR3aa: CASRQGAGWTPLHF; CDR3nt: TGTGCCAGCAGGCAAGGGGCGGGTTGGACACCCCTCCACTTT
v_gene: TRBV4-1; abundance: NA; j_gene: TRBJ1-2; d_gene: TRBD1; CDR3aa: CASSPRTGGNYGYTF; CDR3nt: TGCGCCAGCAGCCCGCGGACAGGGGGTAACTATGGCTACACCTTC
v_gene: TRBV4-3; abundance: NA; j_gene: TRBJ2-1; d_gene: NA; CDR3aa: CASSQDWWSENEQFF; CDR3nt: TGCGCCAGCAGCCAAGATTGGTGGTCCGAGAATGAGCAGTTCTTC